This T cell receptor (beta chain) emerged from a study of CD8+CD57+ T cells in acquired aplastic anemia. At the level of the study: The average for DNA from sorted CD4+ and CD8+ cells was roughly 3 ug.

The authors sequenced patients whose flow cytometry had shown CD8+CD57+ cell expansion. Profiles of TCR beta VDJ and CDR3 were generated from a genomic DNA template. TCRdb re-analysed the reads in MiXCR, keeping a single row per CDR3 protein. The table records roughly 170,000 distinct CDR3 sequences, around 50% of them present only once. This clonotype has at least ten counts. Germline assignment: CDR1 SGHVS and CDR2 FQNEAQ. The J segment lost 5 bases and the V segment lost 0 bases, leaving 3 bases of the junction unmatched. This CDR3 contains 15 residues. This receptor was identified in a human donor with aplastic anemia. This chain links TRBV7-8 with TRBJ2-2; 7 bases map to TRBD1. Sequencing was carried out using sorted CD4+, CD8+, or CD8+CD57+ T cells (not recorded which) from PBMCs. CDR3 DNA: TGTGCCAGCAGCTTAGCCCCGACAGGGACCGGGGAGCTGTTTTTT. Translated: CASSLAPTGTGELFF.